Listed here are 28 T cell receptor beta chains from one sample, sequenced in a study of blood T cell repertoires in COVID-19 (dated by TCRdb to the early 2020s). Libraries were prepared through the immunoSEQ multiplex PCR assay. TCRdb took over this immuneACCESS table, retaining in-frame rearrangements with V and J assigned. Such tables are incomplete; in checked studies, under half of the missing clones stem from an unresolved V gene, and the remainder is unexplained. The sample has a few hundred thousand clones on record, 85% to 90% of them singletons. The ten biggest clones cover approximately 2.5% of the sample. The sequencing sample was made of PBMCs or T cells enriched from blood (not recorded which). The source of these receptors is a woman aged 18-30 years who had recovered from COVID-19.

This chain connects TRBV11-2 to TRBJ1-1, with a tentative D call TRBD1 (5 bases). The CDR3 has 13 amino acids. Germline values: CDR1 SGHAT, CDR2 FQNNGV. The V end was cut by 5 bases, the J end by 11 bases, with 18 bases between. The CDR3 protein is CASSPNQGPGAFF. DNA for the CDR3: TGTGCCAGCAGCCCGAACCAGGGCCCCGGGGCTTTCTTT.

This chain connects TRBV6-5 to TRBJ2-7; 9 bases align to TRBD1. Trimming cost V 6 bases and J 7 bases; bases outside gene matches: 13. Germline V lookup: CDR1 MNHEY, CDR2 SVGAGI. The CDR3 loop spans 15 amino acids. CDR3 DNA: TGTGCCAGCAGGGCCACAGGGGGCCCCGCTCGAGAGCAGTACTTC. Its translation is CASRATGGPAREQYF.

The count of this clone is one. The V gene is TRBV28, the J gene TRBJ1-3; a possible D gene is TRBD1 (5 bases). Deletions cut 2 bases from V and 2 bases from J, with 13 bases between. The CDR3 has 16 residues. The germline gives CDR1 MDHEN, CDR2 SYDVKM. The DNA for the CDR3 is TGTGCCAGCAGTTTAGCCCCGACAGATACTGGAAACACCATATATTTT. Amino acid sequence: CASSLAPTDTGNTIYF. Looking up the rest from reference TRBV28 and TRBJ1-3 gives the full variable domain: DVKVTQSSRYLVKRTGEKVFLECVQDMDHENMFWYRQDPGLGLRLIYFSYDVKMKEKGDIPEGYSVSREKKERFSLILESASTNQTSMYLCASSLAPTDTGNTIYFGEGSWLTVV.

This clone was counted once. This chain connects TRBV15 to TRBJ1-2; D remains ambiguous. The V end lost 5 bases, the J end lost 4 bases, and 17 bases lay between the germline ends. The CDR3 has 15 residues. CDR1 and CDR2 (germline): LNHNV, YYDKDF (reference sequence). The CDR3 nucleotides read TGTGCCACCAGCTTCCCCTCCGGTCCCGCCTATGGCTACACCTTC. Residues: CATSFPSGPAYGYTF.

The CDR3 spells CASSYPGLAGVNEQFF. The CDR3 region has the DNA TGTGCCAGCAGCTATCCGGGACTAGCGGGGGTCAATGAGCAGTTCTTC. The chain combines TRBV7-9 with TRBJ2-1; 14 bases match TRBD2. Germline-derived CDR1 and CDR2 are SEHNR and FQNEAQ (reference sequence). The V segment lost 4 bases and the J segment 6 bases; nucleotides outside the gene matches: 5. The CDR3 covers 16 residues.

The chain joins TRBV6-4 to TRBJ1-2; D unresolved. The CDR3 is 11 residues long. Trimming left V 3 bases short and J 7 bases short, with 6 bases between. Germline assignment: CDR1 MRHNA and CDR2 SNTAGT. The DNA of the CDR3 is TGTGCCAGCAGTGAGGGAGCTGGCTACACCTTC. Its translation: CASSEGAGYTF.

The V call is TRBV10-1, the J call TRBJ1-5; D is undetermined. CDR3 length equals 15 residues. Trimming left V 4 bases short and J 8 bases short, with 18 bases between. The V gene's germline CDR1 is WNHNN and CDR2 SYGVQD (reference sequence). Here the CDR3 reads CASSVEDLEAEPQHF. CDR3 coding DNA: TGCGCCAGCAGTGTTGAGGACCTCGAAGCGGAGCCCCAGCATTTT.

The chain couples TRBV5-8 to TRBJ2-3, with D tentatively TRBD1 (6 bases). The CDR3 covers 14 residues. The V and J ends lost 2 bases and 2 bases respectively, with 9 bases between them. Germline-derived CDR1 and CDR2 are SGHTS and YDEGEE. The chain's CDR3 is CASSFGQYTDTQYF. The DNA of the CDR3 is TGTGCCAGCAGCTTTGGACAGTACACAGATACGCAGTATTTT.

V gene TRBV30 combines with J gene TRBJ1-4; no clear D gene. Deletions cut 1 base from V and 7 bases from J, with 13 bases between. The CDR3 runs 14 residues. Germline lookup yields CDR1 GTSNPN and CDR2 SVGIG (reference sequence). This CDR3 reads CAWSDGSSAEKLFF. CDR3 nucleotide sequence: TGTGCCTGGAGTGATGGGAGTTCGGCTGAAAAACTGTTTTTT.

V usage is TRBV5-5 and J usage is TRBJ2-6; D call uncertain. This CDR3 contains 17 residues. Germline V gene lookup returns CDR1 SGHKS and CDR2 YYEKEE (reference sequence). Trimming stripped 1 base from V and 0 bases from J, with 11 bases between. In DNA, the CDR3 is TGTGCCAGCAGCTTGATAGCTCAGAGCTCTGGGGCCAACGTCCTGACTTTC. This translates into CASSLIAQSSGANVLTF.

This clone appeared a single time. The chain combines TRBV7-2 with TRBJ1-1; possible D gene TRBD1, 5 bases. The V end lost 5 bases, the J end lost 6 bases, and 13 bases lay between the germline ends. This CDR3 spans 13 amino acids. Germline-derived CDR1 and CDR2 are SGHTA and FQGNSA. Here the CDR3 DNA reads TGTGCCAGCAGCCCCCCGACAGCTTCTGAAGCTTTCTTT. Its translation is CASSPPTASEAFF.

The CDR3 is CASSAGTGWDTIYF. In nucleotides, the CDR3 is TGTGCCAGCAGCGCGGGGACAGGGTGGGACACCATATATTTT. The rearrangement joins TRBV11-2 to TRBJ1-3; 9 nucleotides line up with TRBD1. The J segment lost 8 bases and the V segment lost 5 bases, leaving 7 bases of the junction unmatched. Per the germline V gene, CDR1 is SGHAT and CDR2 is FQNNGV. This CDR3 contains 14 residues.

J is TRBJ1-3 and V is TRBV2; tentative D call: TRBD1 (6 bases). V lost 4 bases and J 4 bases, leaving 11 bases between the germline ends. Germline CDR1 reads SNHLY; CDR2 reads FYNNEI. This CDR3 region has 14 residues. The CDR3 DNA is TGTGCCAGCAGTGCAGGGGCCCCCGGAAACACCATATATTTT. This translates into CASSAGAPGNTIYF.

The sample holds one count of this clone. The V gene is TRBV25-1, the J gene TRBJ2-1; possible D gene TRBD2, 6 bases. The germline CDR1 and CDR2 sequences are MGHDK and SYGVNS. The CDR3 is 11 amino acids. Deletions cut 7 bases from V and 11 bases from J, with 12 bases between. The CDR3 region has the DNA TGTGCCAGCATACGGGACTTTCAGCAGTTCTTC. Translated: CASIRDFQQFF.

The CDR3 here is CASSSGGGFQEKLFF. The CDR3 DNA sequence: TGTGCCAGCAGCTCCGGAGGAGGGTTTCAAGAAAAACTGTTTTTT. This chain uses TRBV11-2 with TRBJ1-4; D gene unclear. Germline V gene data show CDR1 as SGHAT and CDR2 as FQNNGV. CDR3 length equals 15 residues. V was pared by 4 bases and J by 8 bases, with 17 bases between.

In its sample, this clone was seen many times. V gene TRBV19 combines with J gene TRBJ2-7; D is uncertain. Trimming took 5 bases from V and 0 from J, leaving 5 bases between them. The CDR3 extends over 12 amino acids. Germline V CDR1 and CDR2: LNHDA, SQIVND (reference sequence). In DNA form, the CDR3 reads TGTGCCAGTAGTTCGGGCTCCTACGAGCAGTACTTC. Residues: CASSSGSYEQYF. The full variable domain, rest sourced from reference TRBV19 and TRBJ2-7, is DGGITQSPKYLFRKEGQNVTLSCEQNLNHDAMYWYRQDPGQGLRLIYYSQIVNDFQKGDIAEGYSVSREKKESFPLTVTSAQKNPTAFYLCASSSGSYEQYFGPGTRLTVT.

V and J are TRBV13 and TRBJ2-1, with 9 bases aligning to TRBD2. CDR3 length equals 17 residues. J gave up 6 bases and V 4 bases, and 13 bases lay outside the gene matches. The germline CDR1 and CDR2 sequences are PRHDT and FYEKMQ (reference sequence). Here the CDR3 reads CASSSERGGAGSNEQFF. CDR3 bases: TGTGCCAGCAGCTCCGAGCGCGGGGGGGCCGGGTCCAATGAGCAGTTCTTC.

The count of this clone is one. This chain connects TRBV5-1 to TRBJ1-4; 9 bases map to TRBD1. The CDR3 is 18 residues long. Trimming took 6 bases from V and 0 from J; bases not matched to a gene: 12. Germline V gene sequence: CDR1 SGHRS, CDR2 YFSETQ. CDR3 nucleotide sequence: TGCGCCAGCACCTTACGACCGACAGGGGGGTCAACTAATGAAAAACTGTTTTTT. It translates to CASTLRPTGGSTNEKLFF.

V is TRBV18 and J is TRBJ1-5; D possibly corresponds to TRBD1 (5 bases). This CDR3 is 13 amino acids long. V shed 5 bases and J shed 7 bases, with 12 bases lying between them. The germline V gene encodes CDR1 KGHSH and CDR2 LQKENI. The CDR3 region has the DNA TGTGCCAGCTCATTTGACAGATTACAGCCCCAGCATTTT. Protein sequence: CASSFDRLQPQHF.

The CDR3 spells CASSQDLGGFYGYTF. CDR3 nucleotide sequence: TGTGCCAGCAGCCAAGACTTAGGGGGTTTCTATGGCTACACCTTC. The chain recombines TRBV3-1 (or the pseudogene TRBV3-2) with TRBJ1-2; D is possibly TRBD1 (6 bases). This CDR3 comprises 15 residues. The germline V gene encodes CDR1 LGHDT and CDR2 YNNKEL (reference sequence). V lost 0 bases, J lost 4 bases, and 12 bases lay in between.

The V call is TRBV2, the J call TRBJ2-3; D might be TRBD2 (6 bases). Trimming removed 3 bases from V and 4 bases from J, with 11 bases in between. Per germline, CDR1 SNHLY and CDR2 FYNNEI. The CDR3 is 14 residues long. Written as DNA, the CDR3 is TGTGCCAGCAGTGAGGGAATAGCGGCAGATACGCAGTATTTT. It specifies CASSEGIAADTQYF.

The chain combines TRBV5-1 with TRBJ2-1; D is possibly TRBD1 (5 bases). Trimming left V 4 bases short and J 4 bases short, with 15 bases between. Germline V gene sequence: CDR1 SGHRS, CDR2 YFSETQ. This CDR3 has 15 amino acids. The CDR3 region is CASSPGWGDYNEQFF. The CDR3 DNA reads as TGCGCCAGCAGCCCTGGGTGGGGCGATTACAATGAGCAGTTCTTC.

The gene calls are TRBV27 and TRBJ1-2; 11 bases map to TRBD1. The CDR3 extends over 16 amino acids. V gave up 2 bases and J gave up 7 bases; unmatched junction bases: 9. CDR1 and CDR2 (germline): MNHEY, SMNVEV (reference sequence). As DNA, the CDR3 is TGTGCCAGCAGTTTAGGCCCCGGGACAGGGGGTGGTGGCTACACCTTC. This translates into CASSLGPGTGGGGYTF.

CDR3 sequence: CASSRLAGDTGELFF. As DNA, the CDR3 is TGTGCCAGCAGCCGACTAGCGGGCGACACCGGGGAGCTGTTTTTT. V usage is TRBV6-2 or TRBV6-3 and J usage is TRBJ2-2; 10 nucleotides agree with TRBD2. The CDR3 runs 15 residues. CDR1 is MNHEY, CDR2 SVGEGT, per germline. With 6 bases clipped from V and 3 bases from J, the junction kept 4 bases outside the gene matches.

The chain carries TRBV5-1 and TRBJ1-2; 10 bases match TRBD1. The length of the CDR3 is 14 residues. The germline V gene has CDR1 SGHRS and CDR2 YFSETQ. V gave up 2 bases and J gave up 6 bases; unmatched junction bases: 4. The CDR3 nucleotides are TGCGCCAGCAGCTTTTTTGGACAGGGGGATGGCTACACCTTC. Residues: CASSFFGQGDGYTF.

The V gene is TRBV7-3, the J gene TRBJ1-2; D is perhaps TRBD1 (6 bases). Germline loops: CDR1 SGHTA, CDR2 FQGTGA. V was trimmed by 4 bases and J by 2 bases, leaving 8 bases between them. The CDR3 contains 13 residues. This CDR3 reads CASSSGQNYGYTF. Written as DNA, the CDR3 is TGTGCCAGCAGCTCGGGACAAAACTATGGCTACACCTTC.

V usage is TRBV19 and J usage is TRBJ1-3, with a weak D call TRBD1 (6 bases). Trimming pared 5 bases from V and 4 bases from J, leaving 15 bases between. Germline assignment: CDR1 LNHDA and CDR2 SQIVND (reference sequence). CDR3 size: 15 residues. In DNA, the CDR3 is TGTGCCAGTAGTCCCTCATGGGGGCCGGGAAACACCATATATTTT. It yields the protein CASSPSWGPGNTIYF.

For this clone: This specimen includes other DNA sequences encoding the same CDR3. The chain's CDR3 is CASSLGGLSTDTQYF. CDR3 sequence (DNA): TGCGCCAGCAGCTTGGGAGGACTAAGCACAGATACGCAGTATTTT. The chain links TRBV5-1 to TRBJ2-3, with TRBD2 as a possible D gene (6 bases). This CDR3 has 15 amino acids. Trimming left V 0 bases short and J 0 bases short, with 8 bases between. Germline lookup yields CDR1 SGHRS and CDR2 YFSETQ.